The 29 T cell receptor beta chains listed next were all sequenced from one sample in a study of T cell responses to AZD1222 COVID-19 vaccine. Generated by immunoSEQ multiplex PCR, the TCRdb table keeps only in-frame clones and is missing some. The sample contains about 210,000 clones, less than 95% of which appear only once. This material consisted of peripheral blood, taken 28 days after the second dose of the MenACWY control vaccine. The receptor set was obtained from an adult who received the MenACWY meningococcal vaccine as a control.

The chain recombines TRBV10-3 with TRBJ2-7; the match to TRBD1 covers 8 bases. After removal of 8 bases from V and 2 bases from J, the junction contained 14 bases not matched to a gene. Looked up from germline, CDR1 is ENHRY and CDR2 is SYGVKD. The CDR3 spans 16 residues. CDR3 sequence reads: CAILNPGGDQPYEQYF. Here the CDR3 DNA reads TGTGCCATCTTAAACCCAGGGGGCGATCAACCCTACGAGCAGTACTTC.

The J gene is TRBJ2-1, the V gene TRBV6-2 or TRBV6-3; TRBD2 aligns across 10 bases. Germline V gene data show CDR1 as MNHEY and CDR2 as SVGEGT. The CDR3 length is 16 residues. V lost 0 bases, J lost 3 bases, and 2 bases stayed unmatched. CDR3 nucleotide sequence: TGTGCCAGCAGTTACTCCCTAGCGGGGGACTACAATGAGCAGTTCTTC. This translates into CASSYSLAGDYNEQFF.

The rearrangement uses TRBV19 and TRBJ1-5, with D tentatively TRBD1 (6 bases). Germline CDR1 and CDR2: LNHDA and SQIVND (reference sequence). The CDR3 spans 15 residues. Between the trimmed V and J ends, which lost 7 bases and 7 bases, there was a span of 20 bases. CDR3 DNA: TGTGCCAGTACCATTGTGGGGGGCGCGGGGCAGCCCCAGCATTTT. Translation: CASTIVGGAGQPQHF.

This chain joins TRBV20-1 and TRBJ2-7; 9 bases match TRBD1. Trimming removed 3 bases from V and 0 bases from J; junction bases left unmatched: 9. The CDR3 is 16 residues long. In germline, CDR1 is DFQATT, CDR2 SNEGSKA (reference sequence). This CDR3 is CSASVDRGLSSYEQYF. CDR3 bases: TGCAGTGCTAGTGTGGACAGGGGCCTGAGCTCCTACGAGCAGTACTTC.

The gene calls are TRBV9 and TRBJ1-5; TRBD1 aligns across 7 bases. Germline CDR1 reads SGDLS; CDR2 reads YYNGEE. J was trimmed by 2 bases and V by 4 bases; bases with no gene match: 9. CDR3 length: 16 amino acids. DNA of the CDR3: TGTGCCAGCAGCCCGGGACAGCTGCGAGGCAATCAGCCCCAGCATTTT. It encodes CASSPGQLRGNQPQHF.

The chain has TRBV3-1 (or the pseudogene TRBV3-2) and TRBJ2-3; 9 bases match TRBD2. Trimming at V came to 4 bases and at J to 4 bases, leaving 6 bases not matched to a gene. Germline V gene lookup returns CDR1 LGHDT and CDR2 YNNKEL (reference sequence). This CDR3 is built from 15 residues. This CDR3 reads CASSPAGGPADTQYF. CDR3 in DNA: TGTGCCAGCAGCCCCGCGGGGGGGCCGGCAGATACGCAGTATTTT.

V gene TRBV7-3 combines with J gene TRBJ2-2; 7 bases agree with TRBD1. This CDR3 is 16 amino acids long. Trimming at V came to 2 bases and at J to 4 bases, leaving 7 bases not matched to a gene. Germline V gene lookup returns CDR1 SGHTA and CDR2 FQGTGA. This chain's CDR3 is CASSLRQGPSTGELFF. The CDR3, as DNA: TGTGCCAGCAGCTTACGACAGGGCCCTAGCACCGGGGAGCTGTTTTTT.

A single count supports this clone. The V call is TRBV24-1, the J call TRBJ2-7; a possible D gene is TRBD2 (5 bases). From germline, CDR1 is KGHDR and CDR2 SFDVKD. The CDR3 sequence is 13 residues long. The V end was cut by 6 bases, the J end by 5 bases, with 13 bases between. This CDR3 reads CATSLRWGDEQYF. The CDR3 DNA sequence: TGTGCCACCAGTCTCCGGTGGGGAGACGAGCAGTACTTC.

This chain uses TRBV30 with TRBJ1-2; D is uncertain. With 0 bases removed from V and 3 bases from J, the gap between germline ends came to 8 bases. The CDR3 length is 13 residues. The germline gives CDR1 GTSNPN, CDR2 SVGIG (reference sequence). CDR3 DNA sequence: TGTGCCTGGAGTGTACGAGTGGACTATGGCTACACCTTC. Its protein product is CAWSVRVDYGYTF. Looking up the rest from reference TRBV30 and TRBJ1-2 gives the full variable domain: SQTIHQWPATLVQPVGSPLSLECTVEGTSNPNLYWYRQAAGRGLQLLFYSVGIGQISSEVPQNLSASRPQDRQFILSSKKLLLSDSGFYLCAWSVRVDYGYTFGSGTRLTVV.

This sequence joins TRBV2 and TRBJ1-6; 8 bases are shared with TRBD1. Germline V gene data show CDR1 as SNHLY and CDR2 as FYNNEI. J was trimmed by 5 bases and V by 7 bases; bases with no gene match: 10. CDR3 length: 16 amino acids. CDR3: CASITDRARDNSPLHF. In DNA, the CDR3 is TGTGCCAGCATCACGGACAGGGCCCGGGATAATTCACCCCTCCACTTT. Combining the CDR3 with reference TRBV2 and TRBJ1-6 gives the whole variable domain EPEVTQTPSHQVTQMGQEVILRCVPISNHLYFYWYRQILGQKVEFLVSFYNNEISEKSEIFDDQFSVERPDGSNFTLKIRSTKLEDSAMYFCASITDRARDNSPLHFGNGTRLTVT.

The genes are TRBV18 and TRBJ1-3; no firm D call. The CDR3 spans 15 residues. V dropped 3 bases and J dropped 0 bases, with 9 bases sitting between them. CDR1 is KGHSH and CDR2 is LQKENI in the germline V gene. The CDR3 loop reads CASSPIGDSGNTIYF. The DNA of the CDR3 is TGTGCCAGCTCACCGATTGGGGACTCTGGAAACACCATATATTTT.

This clone came up once. The chain couples TRBV6-2 or TRBV6-3 to TRBJ1-5; 7 positions match TRBD1. The CDR3 has 18 amino acids. The V and J ends lost 3 bases and 6 bases, in that order; junction bases with no gene match: 17. The V gene's germline CDR1 is MNHEY and CDR2 SVGEGT. CDR3 sequence: CASSYRDRDLVLFQPQHF. DNA for the CDR3: TGTGCCAGCAGTTATCGCGACAGGGATCTTGTCCTTTTTCAGCCCCAGCATTTT.

The chain joins TRBV6-5 to TRBJ1-2, with 7 bases aligning to TRBD1. The CDR3 has 14 amino acids. Looked up from germline, CDR1 is MNHEY and CDR2 is SVGAGI. The V and J ends lost 5 bases and 3 bases, in that order; junction bases with no gene match: 6. The CDR3 coding sequence is TGTGCCAGCAGTCCGACAGGGTACGACTATGGCTACACCTTC. Amino acid sequence: CASSPTGYDYGYTF.

The chain employs TRBV7-3 and TRBJ2-1, with 12 bases lining up with TRBD2. V shed 5 bases and J 8 bases; nucleotides not matched to a gene: 7. The CDR3 runs 15 residues. Germline V gene sequence: CDR1 SGHTA, CDR2 FQGTGA. In nucleotides, the CDR3 is TGTGCCAGCAGCCCAGGACTAGCGGGAAACTATGAGCAGTTCTTC. Protein product: CASSPGLAGNYEQFF.

This chain connects TRBV7-3 to TRBJ2-4, with 7 bases identical to TRBD1. Trimming took 6 bases from V and 3 from J; bases not matched to a gene: 8. The length of the CDR3 is 15 residues. Germline V gene sequence: CDR1 SGHTA, CDR2 FQGTGA. For the CDR3, the DNA is TGTGCCAGCAGAAAACAGGGGTTGGGCAAAAACATTCAGTACTTC. Translated: CASRKQGLGKNIQYF.

The V gene is TRBV28, the J gene TRBJ2-1, with TRBD2 matching over 10 bases. The junction had 16 bases not matched to a gene; V was cut back by 6 bases and J by 8 bases. Germline loops: CDR1 MDHEN, CDR2 SYDVKM. There are 17 residues in the CDR3. The CDR3 DNA is TGTGCCAGCAGCCCCCCCTCTTCAGCGGGAGGGCCTTATGAGCAGTTCTTC. Its translation: CASSPPSSAGGPYEQFF.

V and J are TRBV7-3 and TRBJ1-1; D is ambiguous. The CDR3 sequence is 13 residues long. The V and J ends lost 4 bases and 7 bases respectively, with 13 bases between them. Germline lookup yields CDR1 SGHTA and CDR2 FQGTGA. The CDR3 DNA reads as TGTGCCAGCAGCTCACACTTGGGTGGTGAAGCTTTCTTT. Encoded protein: CASSSHLGGEAFF. Using reference TRBV7-3 and TRBJ1-1 for the parts outside the CDR3, the full variable domain is GAGVSQTPSNKVTEKGKYVELRCDPISGHTALYWYRQSLGQGPEFLIYFQGTGAADDSGLPNDRFFAVRPEGSVSTLKIQRTERGDSAVYLCASSSHLGGEAFFGQGTRLTVV.

The table lists this clone with a count of one. The chain links TRBV29-1 to TRBJ1-1; TRBD1 might be the D (5 bases). Germline V gene data show CDR1 as SQVTM and CDR2 as ANQGSEA. V was trimmed by 8 bases and J by 6 bases, leaving 22 bases between them. The CDR3 loop spans 14 amino acids. The CDR3 region is CSFTGVLPGAEAFF. Written as DNA, the CDR3 is TGCAGCTTCACGGGGGTCCTACCCGGGGCTGAAGCTTTCTTT.

This sequence joins TRBV5-1 and TRBJ2-1, with D tentatively TRBD2 (5 bases). The CDR3 is made up of 16 amino acids. V was shortened by 0 bases and J by 8 bases, with 18 bases between the two germline ends. The germline V gene encodes CDR1 SGHRS and CDR2 YFSETQ. In DNA form, the CDR3 reads TGCGCCAGCAGCTTGGCCATAGAGGGTTTCTATTATGAGCAGTTCTTC. Translated, it gives CASSLAIEGFYYEQFF.

This sequence joins TRBV12-5 and TRBJ2-3; 9 bases agree with TRBD1. This CDR3 region has 15 residues. V was clipped by 4 bases and J by 4 bases; unmatched bases: 6. The germline gives CDR1 LGHNT, CDR2 FRNRAP. CDR3 coding DNA: TGTGCTAGTGGTTGGGGGACAGGGCTCCCAGATACGCAGTATTTT. This codes for CASGWGTGLPDTQYF.

This chain joins TRBV30 and TRBJ2-5, with D perhaps TRBD1 or TRBD2 (5 bases each). The V gene's germline CDR1 is GTSNPN and CDR2 SVGIG (reference sequence). Trimming removed 2 bases at V and 4 bases at J, with 11 bases between. This CDR3 contains 13 residues. In DNA, the CDR3 is TGTGCCTGGAGTACCTCGAGGGGAGAGACCCAGTACTTC. Encoded protein: CAWSTSRGETQYF.

The chain recombines TRBV6-1 with TRBJ1-5; no reliable D call. Looked up from germline, CDR1 is MNHNS and CDR2 is SASEGT. The germline V and J ends were trimmed by 0 bases and 7 bases, with 13 bases remaining between them. CDR3 length equals 15 residues. CDR3 DNA sequence: TGTGCCAGCAGTGAAGCGCTAGGGTTCGGGCAGCCCCAGCATTTT. This translates into CASSEALGFGQPQHF.

This rearrangement joins TRBV7-2 to TRBJ1-1; D possibly corresponds to TRBD1 (5 bases). V gave up 2 bases and J gave up 1 base, with 11 bases separating them. The germline CDR1 and CDR2 sequences are SGHTA and FQGNSA. The CDR3 contains 15 residues. CDR3 DNA: TGTGCCAGCAGCTTAATATTGGGGGGGAACACTGAAGCTTTCTTT. It encodes CASSLILGGNTEAFF.

The chain has TRBV6-5 and TRBJ1-1; 8 bases align to TRBD1. The CDR3 spans 14 residues. The germline CDR1 and CDR2 sequences are MNHEY and SVGAGI. J lost 2 bases, V lost 5 bases, and 4 bases had no gene match. The CDR3: CASSRTGTNTEAFF. In nucleotides, the CDR3 is TGTGCCAGCAGTAGGACAGGGACAAACACTGAAGCTTTCTTT.

The V and J genes are TRBV27 and TRBJ1-5, with unresolved D. V was trimmed by 4 bases and J by 7 bases, leaving 11 bases between them. Germline V gene sequence: CDR1 MNHEY, CDR2 SMNVEV (reference sequence). The CDR3 runs 13 residues. The CDR3 loop is CASSSGRTQPQHF. The CDR3 nucleotides read TGTGCCAGCAGTTCCGGCAGGACCCAGCCCCAGCATTTT.

This chain links TRBV28 with TRBJ1-2; TRBD1 matches 7 bases. The V gene's germline CDR1 is MDHEN and CDR2 SYDVKM. With 6 bases clipped from V and 6 bases from J, the junction kept 10 bases outside the gene matches. This CDR3 has 14 amino acids. CDR3 sequence: CASSYTGAANGYTF. The CDR3 bases are TGTGCCAGCAGCTACACAGGGGCAGCAAATGGCTACACCTTC.

This clone showed up just once. The chain employs TRBV19 and TRBJ2-7; D might be TRBD2 (6 bases). The CDR3 totals 13 residues. V lost 3 bases and J 7 bases, leaving 13 bases between the germline ends. Germline V gives CDR1 LNHDA, CDR2 SQIVND (reference sequence). CDR3 nucleotides: TGTGCCAGTAGTATGATGGCCGCGGGGGAGCAGTACTTC. This encodes CASSMMAAGEQYF.

The rearrangement joins TRBV18 to TRBJ1-1, with D hard to call. CDR1 KGHSH and CDR2 LQKENI come from the germline V gene. V was trimmed by 2 bases and J by 2 bases, leaving 21 bases between them. The CDR3 runs to 18 residues. CDR3 amino acids: CASSPEVSSGWANTEAFF. As DNA, the CDR3 is TGTGCCAGCTCACCAGAGGTCTCCTCCGGATGGGCTAACACTGAAGCTTTCTTT.

V usage is TRBV9 and J usage is TRBJ1-6; maybe TRBD1 (5 bases). This CDR3 has 16 amino acids. CDR1 SGDLS and CDR2 YYNGEE come from the germline V gene. V dropped 4 bases and J dropped 8 bases, with 19 bases sitting between them. The CDR3 region has the DNA TGTGCCAGCAGCCTAAGTGGTGGCGGGGGGGATTCACCCCTCCACTTT. Translation gives CASSLSGGGGDSPLHF.